These T cell receptor beta chains were read from a single sample in a study of graft-versus-host responses after intestinal transplantation. These receptors' targets are unknown. TCRdb keeps only in-frame clones here, not all; method: immunoSEQ multiplex PCR. This sample has around 90,000 clones, with approximately 94% found just once. Sequenced here: unstimulated CD4+ T cells sorted from spleen or lymph node cells, sampled before transplant. These receptors were collected from a human donor who was the organ donor for an intestinal transplant. Both conserved end residues are part of each CDR3. The order of the fields is V gene, clone size, D gene, J gene, CDR3 DNA, CDR3 protein. The D gene is left open where the match is weak. Expanded clones get a size class; other rows say once, few or many, or leave the size out.

TRBV7-2	.	.	TRBJ1-6	TGTGCCAGCAGCTTTGGGGGGCCTTATAATTCACCCCTCCACTTT	CASSFGGPYNSPLHF
TRBV30	.	.	TRBJ1-1	TGTGCCTGGAGCCCGGGCTATGAAGCTTTCTTT	CAWSPGYEAFF
TRBV4-1	.	.	TRBJ2-7	TGCGCCAGCAGCCTGGTGGAACGGCGGGGTACCGAGCAGTACTTC	CASSLVERRGTEQYF
TRBV6-1	.	TRBD1	TRBJ2-7	TGTGCCAGCACGGACAGGGACGAGCAGTACTTC	CASTDRDEQYF
TRBV19	.	.	TRBJ1-1	TGTGCCAGTAGTATTCCACCTCAGGGACCTTGGGGGAACACTGAAGCTTTCTTT	CASSIPPQGPWGNTEAFF
TRBV29-1	.	.	TRBJ2-1	TGCAGCGTTGCCAGGGCGGTTGGGTACAATGAGCAGTTCTTC	CSVARAVGYNEQFF
TRBV6-1	few	.	TRBJ2-1	TGTGCCAGCACTGCCCTCGACTACCCCGATGAGCAGTTCTTC	CASTALDYPDEQFF
TRBV2	few	TRBD1	TRBJ2-5	TGTGCCAGCAGAACGGGACAGACCCAAGAGACCCAGTACTTC	CASRTGQTQETQYF
TRBV10-3	.	TRBD2	TRBJ2-3	TGTGCCATCAGGAGGACTAGCGGCACAGATACGCAGTATTTT	CAIRRTSGTDTQYF
TRBV20-1	.	.	TRBJ2-7	TGCAGTGCTAGCGACTACGAGCAGTACTTC	CSASDYEQYF
TRBV7-9	once	.	TRBJ1-2	TGTGCCAGCAGCTTAGCTAGCGGTGGCTACACCTTC	CASSLASGGYTF
TRBV6-5	.	TRBD1	TRBJ2-7	TGTGCCAGCAGAACCGGGACAGGGCTGTACGAGCAGTACTTC	CASRTGTGLYEQYF
TRBV5-1	.	TRBD1	TRBJ1-4	TGCGCCAGCAGCATAGGACAGGTTAATGAAAAACTGTTTTTT	CASSIGQVNEKLFF
TRBV6-1	.	.	TRBJ1-4	TGTGCCAGTGCGCGCATGCCAACTAATGAAAAACTGTTTTTT	CASARMPTNEKLFF
TRBV19	.	TRBD1	TRBJ2-7	TGTGCCAGTAGTGGACGACAGGGAATCTACGAGCAGTACTTC	CASSGRQGIYEQYF
TRBV9	once	.	TRBJ2-7	TGTGCCAGCAGCGCCTCCAAGATATCCTACGAGCAGTACTTC	CASSASKISYEQYF
TRBV10-3	.	.	TRBJ2-2	TGTGCCATCAGGGACAGTACGGCCACCGGGGAGCTGTTTTTT	CAIRDSTATGELFF
TRBV10-1	.	.	TRBJ1-1	TGCGCCAGCAGTGATCGGGCTTCTGCAGCTTTCTTT	CASSDRASAAFF
TRBV28	.	TRBD1	TRBJ2-7	TGTGCCAGCAGTGCTGGACAGGGTCCCTACGAGCAGTACTTC	CASSAGQGPYEQYF
TRBV28	.	TRBD1	TRBJ2-4	TGTGCCAGCAGATTACAGGGGGGCGACATTCAGTACTTC	CASRLQGGDIQYF